Following are 22 T cell receptor beta chains from one sample sequenced in a study of cytomegalovirus exposure and HLA in healthy donors. The PCR contained 60 Vbeta and 13 Jbeta primers. Produced via immunoSEQ multiplex PCR; TCRdb's table is partial and in-frame only. This table has roughly 60,000 clones, about 81% appearing once. The sequencing sample was made of PBMCs. These receptors all stem from a woman younger than 45 in good health and CMV-seronegative.

J is TRBJ1-6 and V is TRBV6-5; D not certain. V shed 2 bases and J shed 3 bases, with 11 bases lying between them. Germline V gene lookup returns CDR1 MNHEY and CDR2 SVGAGI. The CDR3 loop spans 16 amino acids. CDR3 region: CASSYEGAGYNSPLHF. The CDR3 region has the DNA TGTGCCAGCAGTTACGAGGGAGCCGGCTATAATTCACCCCTCCACTTT.

This rearrangement joins TRBV7-2 to TRBJ2-7; D is unclear. The CDR3 covers 12 residues. The germline gives CDR1 SGHTA, CDR2 FQGNSA. Deletions cut 1 base from V and 4 bases from J, with 5 bases between. The CDR3, as DNA: TGTGCCAGCAGCTTAGGTCAGTACGAGCAGTACTTC. Encoded protein: CASSLGQYEQYF.

The table lists this clone with a few counts. The chain is built from TRBV20-1 and TRBJ2-5; D unresolved. The CDR3 loop spans 11 amino acids. V lost 5 bases to trimming and J lost 2 bases, with 6 bases between them. CDR1 and CDR2 from the germline V gene are DFQATT and SNEGSKA (reference sequence). As DNA, the CDR3 is TGCAGTGCTCAGTCACAAGAGACCCAGTACTTC. Its protein product is CSAQSQETQYF.

This clone was detected only a few times. This sequence joins TRBV7-3 and TRBJ2-1, with 8 bases matching TRBD2. This CDR3 is built from 16 residues. Germline loops: CDR1 SGHTA, CDR2 FQGTGA. V gave up 2 bases and J gave up 1 base; unmatched junction bases: 4. The CDR3 reads CASSLDGRVSYNEQFF. The CDR3 DNA is TGTGCCAGCAGCTTAGACGGGAGGGTGTCCTACAATGAGCAGTTCTTC.

This clone was counted between two and nine times. The chain links TRBV5-6 to TRBJ1-1; D is undetermined. With 1 base removed from V and 8 bases from J, the gap between germline ends came to 9 bases. From germline, CDR1 is SGHDT and CDR2 YYEEEE. This CDR3 contains 12 residues. The CDR3 loop reads CASSLPAGEAFF. In DNA form, the CDR3 reads TGTGCCAGCAGCTTGCCCGCAGGCGAAGCTTTCTTT.

The chain couples TRBV2 to TRBJ1-1, with 7 bases identical to TRBD1. J gave up 5 bases and V 2 bases, and 2 bases lay outside the gene matches. CDR1 is SNHLY, CDR2 FYNNEI, per germline. The CDR3 runs to 13 residues. CDR3 sequence: CASSENRGTEAFF. Written as DNA, the CDR3 is TGTGCCAGCAGTGAAAACAGGGGTACTGAAGCTTTCTTT.

There are a few counts of this clone. The chain uses TRBV28 and TRBJ2-5, with TRBD2 identical over 7 bases. With V trimmed by 3 bases and J by 3 bases, 7 bases remained unmatched. The CDR3 contains 15 residues. CDR1 and CDR2 (germline): MDHEN, SYDVKM. CDR3 sequence (DNA): TGTGCCAGCAGTTTCCTCGGGGGGAGGGAAGAGACCCAGTACTTC. Amino acids: CASSFLGGREETQYF.

The CDR3 here is CASGPQRDRAWGPQHF. The CDR3 nucleotides read TGTGCTAGTGGTCCTCAACGGGACAGGGCCTGGGGGCCCCAGCATTTT. The gene calls are TRBV12-5 and TRBJ1-5; 9 bases fit TRBD1. Trimming cost V 5 bases and J 9 bases; bases outside gene matches: 14. There are 16 residues in the CDR3. CDR1 LGHNT and CDR2 FRNRAP come from the germline V gene.

The genes are TRBV5-1 and TRBJ1-2, with D maybe TRBD1 (5 bases). The V end was cut by 5 bases, the J end by 0 bases, with 14 bases between. The germline V gene has CDR1 SGHRS and CDR2 YFSETQ. The CDR3 consists of 15 residues. DNA of the CDR3: TGCGCCAGCAGGCTCTCGGACACCTCTAACTATGGCTACACCTTC. Translated: CASRLSDTSNYGYTF.

The sample holds a few counts of this clone. The J gene is TRBJ1-1, the V gene TRBV27; maybe TRBD1 (6 bases). The CDR3 is made up of 14 amino acids. The germline V gene has CDR1 MNHEY and CDR2 SMNVEV (reference sequence). V lost 5 bases, J lost 5 bases, and 15 bases lay in between. The DNA of the CDR3 is TGTGCCAGCAGTACATACAGGGAGAAAACTGAAGCTTTCTTT. Translation: CASSTYREKTEAFF.

This rearrangement joins TRBV2 to TRBJ1-1; 7 bases agree with TRBD1. V lost 2 bases and J lost 8; bases outside the gene matches: 17. Germline V CDR1 and CDR2: SNHLY, FYNNEI. This CDR3 contains 17 residues. The CDR3 reads CASSELVDRPTLAEAFF. DNA for the CDR3: TGTGCCAGCAGTGAATTGGTGGACAGGCCCACCCTAGCAGAAGCTTTCTTT.

This sequence joins TRBV21-1 and TRBJ2-1; TRBD2 was called by the table and not checked on the DNA. TRBV21-1 is assigned pseudogene status. This CDR3 contains 17 residues. The CDR3 region is CASSKSSGTSGYNEQFF. In DNA, the CDR3 is TGTGCCAGCAGCAAAAGCTCGGGGACTAGCGGATACAATGAGCAGTTCTTC.

The chain has TRBV19 and TRBJ2-5; 11 bases are a match to TRBD2. Trimming removed 6 bases from V and 5 bases from J; junction bases left unmatched: 11. The CDR3 covers 16 residues. From germline, CDR1 is LNHDA and CDR2 SQIVND (reference sequence). CDR3 amino acids: CASSPVTSGRHETQYF. CDR3 nucleotides: TGTGCCAGTAGCCCCGTTACTAGCGGGAGACATGAGACCCAGTACTTC.

The chain has TRBV19 and TRBJ1-5, with D unresolved. CDR1 and CDR2 (germline): LNHDA, SQIVND (reference sequence). V dropped 6 bases and J dropped 1 base, with 7 bases sitting between them. The CDR3 runs to 13 residues. CDR3 in amino acids: CASSRWSNQPQHF. CDR3 sequence (DNA): TGTGCCAGTAGCAGGTGGAGCAATCAGCCCCAGCATTTT.

This clone was picked up one time. The chain joins TRBV5-1 to TRBJ1-1; no definite D call. The CDR3 length is 13 residues. In germline, CDR1 is SGHRS, CDR2 YFSETQ. V was pared by 0 bases and J by 2 bases, with 5 bases between. The CDR3 DNA reads as TGCGCCAGCAGCTTGGGGCCTAACACTGAAGCTTTCTTT. The encoded protein is CASSLGPNTEAFF.

A single count supports this clone. In nucleotides, the CDR3 is TGTGCCAGCAGCCCCGACCCAGGGGCCCAGCCCCAGCATTTT. Amino acids: CASSPDPGAQPQHF. The chain combines TRBV5-4 with TRBJ1-5, with a possible D match to TRBD1 (6 bases). In germline, CDR1 is SGHNT, CDR2 YYREEE (reference sequence). V shed 4 bases and J shed 7 bases, with 15 bases lying between them. The CDR3 is made up of 14 amino acids.

The rearrangement joins TRBV7-9 to TRBJ2-4; no definite D call. This CDR3 contains 17 residues. Germline loops: CDR1 SEHNR, CDR2 FQNEAQ (reference sequence). V shed 2 bases and J shed 2 bases, with 16 bases lying between them. The CDR3 loop is CASSLLEAPIPKNIQYF. The CDR3 DNA reads TGTGCCAGCAGCTTACTAGAGGCACCTATCCCCAAAAACATTCAGTACTTC.

In DNA form, the CDR3 reads TGTGCCAGCAGCTTGGGGGGACTAGCGGGAGGGCCGGGGGGTGAGCAGTTCTTC. Encoded protein: CASSLGGLAGGPGGEQFF. The chain carries TRBV5-4 and TRBJ2-1, with 16 bases that match TRBD2. Germline V gene lookup returns CDR1 SGHNT and CDR2 YYREEE (reference sequence). The V segment lost 0 bases and the J segment 9 bases; nucleotides outside the gene matches: 9. There are 18 residues in the CDR3.

The chain employs TRBV21-1 and TRBJ2-1; no check of the table's D call, TRBD2, against the DNA was made. TRBV21-1 corresponds to a pseudogene. The CDR3 spans 15 residues. CDR3 in DNA: TGTGCCAGCAGCAATGAAATAGCGGGGAACAATGAGCAGTTCTTC. Its protein is CASSNEIAGNNEQFF.

The sample holds a few counts of this clone. The chain carries TRBV5-6 and TRBJ1-1; D is unclear. Trimming stripped 3 bases from V and 11 bases from J, with 11 bases between. The CDR3 is made up of 11 amino acids. Germline V gene sequence: CDR1 SGHDT, CDR2 YYEEEE. CDR3 residues: CASSSLGSAFF. Written as DNA, the CDR3 is TGTGCCAGCAGCTCCCTGGGGAGCGCTTTCTTT. The variable domain in full, with the rest retrieved from reference TRBV5-6 and TRBJ1-1, is DAGVTQSPTHLIKTRGQQVTLRCSPKSGHDTVSWYQQALGQGPQFIFQYYEEEERQRGNFPDRFSGHQFPNYSSELNVNALLLGDSALYLCASSSLGSAFFGQGTRLTVV.

This sequence joins TRBV11-3 and TRBJ2-7; D may be TRBD2 (6 bases). Between the trimmed V and J ends, which lost 3 bases and 0 bases, there was a span of 18 bases. The CDR3 is made up of 17 amino acids. Germline CDR1 SGHNT, CDR2 YENEEA. DNA for the CDR3: TGTGCCAGCAGCTTGGTAGGAGGGCTACTTAGCTCCTACGAGCAGTACGTC. It specifies CASSLVGGLLSSYEQYV.

This chain uses TRBV30 with TRBJ1-5, with D perhaps matching TRBD1 (5 bases). The germline gives CDR1 GTSNPN, CDR2 SVGIG (reference sequence). The CDR3 covers 15 residues. The germline V and J ends were trimmed by 3 bases and 0 bases, with 12 bases remaining between them. CDR3 sequence: CAWSLGDYSNQPQHF. CDR3 nucleotides: TGTGCCTGGAGCCTTGGGGACTATAGCAATCAGCCCCAGCATTTT.